Listed below are T cell receptor beta chains from one sample, sequenced in a study of shared clonotypes between healthy human individuals. The data were produced by immunoSEQ multiplex PCR, yet TCRdb's version contains in-frame clones alone and is incomplete. The sample includes approximately 980,000 clones, 76% of them seen just once. Sequenced: memory CD4+ T cells sorted from blood. The receptors shown here come from a man younger than 30 in good health. Each CDR3 is given with its conserved first and last residue. Each record gives: J gene, clone size, D gene, V gene, CDR3 DNA, CDR3 protein. D genes are given only for firm matches. Clone size appears in some rows only: once, few, many, or a class for an expanded clone.

j_call: TRBJ1-6; clone_size: .; d_call: .; v_call: TRBV14; cdr3_nt: TGTGCCAGCAGCCTTTACCGGGACATTTTCTCCTATAATTCACCCCTCCACTTT; cdr3_aa: CASSLYRDIFSYNSPLHF
j_call: TRBJ2-7; clone_size: few; d_call: .; v_call: TRBV2; cdr3_nt: TGTGCCAGCAGCCTCCGGACTGGTAACTACGAGCAGTACTTC; cdr3_aa: CASSLRTGNYEQYF
j_call: TRBJ1-2; clone_size: many; d_call: .; v_call: TRBV30; cdr3_nt: TGTGCCTGGAGTGTCTTATTAAGCTATGGCTACACCTTC; cdr3_aa: CAWSVLLSYGYTF
j_call: TRBJ1-1; clone_size: .; d_call: .; v_call: TRBV27; cdr3_nt: TGTGCCAGCACTGGGACAACGGGACGGAACACTGAAGCTTTCTTT; cdr3_aa: CASTGTTGRNTEAFF
j_call: TRBJ1-1; clone_size: .; d_call: .; v_call: TRBV7-2; cdr3_nt: TGTGCCAGCAGCCCGAGGGGTCAGATGAACACTGAAGCTTTCTTT; cdr3_aa: CASSPRGQMNTEAFF
j_call: TRBJ2-7; clone_size: .; d_call: .; v_call: TRBV5-1; cdr3_nt: TGCGCCAGCAGCCCTGGCGACACCTACCTGACCTACGAGCAGTACTTC; cdr3_aa: CASSPGDTYLTYEQYF
j_call: TRBJ1-3; clone_size: .; d_call: .; v_call: TRBV30; cdr3_nt: TGTGCCTGGGCGGGTCACTCTGGAAACACCATATATTTT; cdr3_aa: CAWAGHSGNTIYF
j_call: TRBJ2-7; clone_size: many; d_call: .; v_call: TRBV6-6; cdr3_nt: TGTGCCAGCAGCCAGGACCAGCCGATCTGGTACTTC; cdr3_aa: CASSQDQPIWYF
j_call: TRBJ2-7; clone_size: few; d_call: TRBD1; v_call: TRBV2; cdr3_nt: TGTGCCAGCAGCCCTGGACAGGGGTGGTACTTC; cdr3_aa: CASSPGQGWYF
j_call: TRBJ1-6; clone_size: .; d_call: .; v_call: TRBV7-9; cdr3_nt: TGTGCCAGCAGCGCATCCGAACGGGCAAATTCACCCCTCCACTTT; cdr3_aa: CASSASERANSPLHF
j_call: TRBJ1-3; clone_size: .; d_call: TRBD1; v_call: TRBV6-6; cdr3_nt: TGTGCCAGCAGTCTAAGACAGGGAGGAACTGGAAACACCATATATTTT; cdr3_aa: CASSLRQGGTGNTIYF